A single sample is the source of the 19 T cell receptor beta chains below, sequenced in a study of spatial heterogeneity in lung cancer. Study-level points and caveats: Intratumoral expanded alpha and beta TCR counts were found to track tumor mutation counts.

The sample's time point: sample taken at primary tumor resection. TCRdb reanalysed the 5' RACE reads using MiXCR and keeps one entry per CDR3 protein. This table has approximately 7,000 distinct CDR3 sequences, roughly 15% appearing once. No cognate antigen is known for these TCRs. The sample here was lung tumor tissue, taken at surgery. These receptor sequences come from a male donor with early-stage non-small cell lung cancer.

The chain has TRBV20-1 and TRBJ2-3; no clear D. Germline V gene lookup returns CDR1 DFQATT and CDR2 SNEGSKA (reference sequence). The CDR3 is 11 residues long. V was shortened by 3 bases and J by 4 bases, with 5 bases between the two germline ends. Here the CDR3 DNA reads TGCAGTGCTAGTATGTCAGATACGCAGTATTTT. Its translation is CSASMSDTQYF.

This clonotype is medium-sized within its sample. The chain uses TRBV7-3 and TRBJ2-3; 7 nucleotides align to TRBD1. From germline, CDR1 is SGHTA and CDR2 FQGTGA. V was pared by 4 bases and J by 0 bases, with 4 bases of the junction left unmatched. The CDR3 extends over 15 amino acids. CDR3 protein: CASSSRQGSTDTQYF. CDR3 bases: TGTGCCAGCAGCTCCCGACAGGGAAGCACAGATACGCAGTATTTT.

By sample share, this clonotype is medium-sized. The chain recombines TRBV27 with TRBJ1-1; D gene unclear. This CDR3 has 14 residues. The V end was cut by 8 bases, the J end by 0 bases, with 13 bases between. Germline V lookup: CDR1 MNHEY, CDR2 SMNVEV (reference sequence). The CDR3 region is CASRGPPMNTEAFF. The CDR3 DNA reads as TGTGCCAGCCGCGGACCCCCGATGAACACTGAAGCTTTCTTT.

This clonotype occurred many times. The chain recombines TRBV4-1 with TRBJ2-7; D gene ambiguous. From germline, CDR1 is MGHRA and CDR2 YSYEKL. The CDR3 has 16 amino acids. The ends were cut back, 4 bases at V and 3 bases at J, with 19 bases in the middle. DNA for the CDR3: TGCGCCAGCAGCCCAGCCGCAGGAGACTTTAACTACGAGCAGTACTTC. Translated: CASSPAAGDFNYEQYF.

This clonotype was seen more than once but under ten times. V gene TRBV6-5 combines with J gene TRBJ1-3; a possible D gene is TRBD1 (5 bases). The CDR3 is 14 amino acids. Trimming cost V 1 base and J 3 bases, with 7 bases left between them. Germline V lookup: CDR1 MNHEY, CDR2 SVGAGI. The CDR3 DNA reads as TGTGCCAGCAGTTACTGGGGGAATGGAAACACCATATATTTT. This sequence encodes CASSYWGNGNTIYF.

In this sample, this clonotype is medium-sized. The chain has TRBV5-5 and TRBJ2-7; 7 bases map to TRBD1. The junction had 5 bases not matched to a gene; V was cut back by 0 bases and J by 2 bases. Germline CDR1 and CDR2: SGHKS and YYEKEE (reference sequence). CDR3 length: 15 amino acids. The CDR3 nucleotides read TGTGCCAGCAGCTTGGAAGGGACAGCCACCTACGAGCAGTACTTC. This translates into CASSLEGTATYEQYF.

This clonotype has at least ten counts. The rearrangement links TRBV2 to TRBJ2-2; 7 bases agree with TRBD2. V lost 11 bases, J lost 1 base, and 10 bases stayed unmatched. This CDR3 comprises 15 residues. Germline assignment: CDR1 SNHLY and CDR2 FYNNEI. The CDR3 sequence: CAGGGDFLNTGELFF. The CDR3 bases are TGTGCCGGGGGAGGGGACTTCCTGAACACCGGGGAGCTGTTTTTT. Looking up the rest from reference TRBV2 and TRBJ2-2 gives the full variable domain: EPEVTQTPSHQVTQMGQEVILRCVPISNHLYFYWYRQILGQKVEFLVSFYNNEISEKSEIFDDQFSVERPDGSNFTLKIRSTKLEDSAMYFCAGGGDFLNTGELFFGEGSRLTVL.

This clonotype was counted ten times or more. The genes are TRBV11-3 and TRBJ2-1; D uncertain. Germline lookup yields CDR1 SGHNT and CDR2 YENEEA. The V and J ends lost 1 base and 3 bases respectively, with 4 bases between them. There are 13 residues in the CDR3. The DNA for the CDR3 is TGTGCCAGCAGCTTAGGGGGCTACAATGAGCAGTTCTTC. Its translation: CASSLGGYNEQFF. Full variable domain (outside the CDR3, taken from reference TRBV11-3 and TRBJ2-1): EAGVVQSPRYKIIEKKQPVAFWCNPISGHNTLYWYLQNLGQGPELLIRYENEEAVDDSQLPKDRFSAERLKGVDSTLKIQPAELGDSAVYLCASSLGGYNEQFFGPGTRLTVL.

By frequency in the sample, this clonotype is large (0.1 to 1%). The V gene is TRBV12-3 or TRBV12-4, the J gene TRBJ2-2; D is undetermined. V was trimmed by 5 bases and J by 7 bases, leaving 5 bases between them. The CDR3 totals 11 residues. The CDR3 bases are TGTGCCAGCAGTGGCTTCGGGGAGCTGTTTTTT. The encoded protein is CASSGFGELFF.

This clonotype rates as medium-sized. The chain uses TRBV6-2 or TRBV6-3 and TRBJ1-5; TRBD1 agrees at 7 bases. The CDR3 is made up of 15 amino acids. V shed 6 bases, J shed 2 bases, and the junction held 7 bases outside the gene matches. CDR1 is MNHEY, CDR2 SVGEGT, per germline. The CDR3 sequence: CASRTGKVGNQPQHF. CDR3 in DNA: TGTGCCAGCAGGACAGGGAAGGTTGGCAATCAGCCCCAGCATTTT.

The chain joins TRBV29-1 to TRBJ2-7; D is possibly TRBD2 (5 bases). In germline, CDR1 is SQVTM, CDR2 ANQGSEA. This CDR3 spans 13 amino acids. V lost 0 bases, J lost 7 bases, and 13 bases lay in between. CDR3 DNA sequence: TGCAGCGTTGAAGACCCCCTAGAGGGAGAGCAGTACTTC. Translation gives CSVEDPLEGEQYF.

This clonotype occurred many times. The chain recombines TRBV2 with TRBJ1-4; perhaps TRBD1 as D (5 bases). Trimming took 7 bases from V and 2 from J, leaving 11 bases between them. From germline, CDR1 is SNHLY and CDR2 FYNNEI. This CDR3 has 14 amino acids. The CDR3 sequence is CASTRGATNEKLFF. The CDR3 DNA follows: TGTGCCAGCACGCGCGGGGCGACTAATGAAAAACTGTTTTTT.

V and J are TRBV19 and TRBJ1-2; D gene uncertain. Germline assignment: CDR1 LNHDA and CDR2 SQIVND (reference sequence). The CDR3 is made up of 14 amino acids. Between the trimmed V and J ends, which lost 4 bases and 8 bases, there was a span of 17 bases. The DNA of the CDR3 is TGTGCCAGTAGTACCAACACGGTGGATGGAGGCTACACCTTC. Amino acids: CASSTNTVDGGYTF.

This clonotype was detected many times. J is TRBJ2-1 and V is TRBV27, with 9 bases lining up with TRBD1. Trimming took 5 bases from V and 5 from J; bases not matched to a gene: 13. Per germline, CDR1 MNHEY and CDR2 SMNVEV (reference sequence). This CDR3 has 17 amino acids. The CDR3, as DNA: TGTGCCAGCAGTAGGATACAGGGGGCGCGTTTGGACAATGAGCAGTTCTTC. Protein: CASSRIQGARLDNEQFF.

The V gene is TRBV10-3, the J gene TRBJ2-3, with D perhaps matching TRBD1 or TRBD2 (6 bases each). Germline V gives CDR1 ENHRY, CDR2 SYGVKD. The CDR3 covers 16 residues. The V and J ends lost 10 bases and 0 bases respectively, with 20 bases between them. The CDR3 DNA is TGTGCCACTTGGGACTTGGGGGCAGAAAGCACAGATACGCAGTATTTT. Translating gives CATWDLGAESTDTQYF.

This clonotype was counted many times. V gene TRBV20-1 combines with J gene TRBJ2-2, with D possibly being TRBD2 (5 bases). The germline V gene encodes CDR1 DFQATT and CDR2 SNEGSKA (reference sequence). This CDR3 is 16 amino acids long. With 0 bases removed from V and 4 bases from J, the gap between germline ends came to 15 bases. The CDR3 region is CSARDAPGLPTGELFF. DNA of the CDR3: TGCAGTGCTAGAGATGCTCCCGGACTTCCCACCGGGGAGCTGTTTTTT.

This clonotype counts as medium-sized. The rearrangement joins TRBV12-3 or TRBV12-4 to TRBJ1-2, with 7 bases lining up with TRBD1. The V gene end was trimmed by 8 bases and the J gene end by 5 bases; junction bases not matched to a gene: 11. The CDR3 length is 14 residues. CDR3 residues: CASGQQGYSYGYTF. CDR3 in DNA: TGTGCCAGCGGTCAACAGGGGTACTCGTATGGCTACACCTTC.

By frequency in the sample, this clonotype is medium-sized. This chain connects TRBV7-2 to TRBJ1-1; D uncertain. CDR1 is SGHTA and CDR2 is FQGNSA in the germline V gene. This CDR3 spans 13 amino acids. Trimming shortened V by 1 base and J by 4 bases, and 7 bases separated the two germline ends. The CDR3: CASSLDRATEAFF. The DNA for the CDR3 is TGTGCCAGCAGCTTAGACAGAGCCACTGAAGCTTTCTTT.

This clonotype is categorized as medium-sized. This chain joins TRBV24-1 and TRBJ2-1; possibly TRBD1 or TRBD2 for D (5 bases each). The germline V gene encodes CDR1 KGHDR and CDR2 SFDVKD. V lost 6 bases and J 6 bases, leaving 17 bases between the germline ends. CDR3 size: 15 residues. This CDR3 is CATSRREHRGNEQFF. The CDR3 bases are TGTGCCACCAGTCGCAGGGAGCATAGAGGCAATGAGCAGTTCTTC.